A single T cell receptor beta chain is shown here with its context. These data come from a study of shared clonotypes between healthy human individuals. The repertoire was sequenced with immunoSEQ multiplex PCR; TCRdb's copy has only in-frame clones and lacks some. The sample comprises approximately 530,000 clones, 95% to 96% of which are singletons, and 0.055% to 0.075% rests with the top ten. Germline V gene data show CDR1 as SGHDT and CDR2 as YYEEEE. Trimming removed 1 base from V and 6 bases from J; junction bases left unmatched: 2. The CDR3 contains 14 residues. This chain connects TRBV5-6 to TRBJ1-3, with 9 bases aligning to TRBD1. The sample consisted of naive CD4+ T cells sorted from blood. Stated subset: CD45RA+ positively selected. The sequence was collected from a woman aged 30 to 39 in good health. CDR3 coding DNA: TGTGCCAGCAGCTTGACAGGGGGCCTAAACACCATATATTTT. Its protein is CASSLTGGLNTIYF.